Sequencing of this TCR beta chain was carried out in a study of T cells after yellow fever vaccination (dated by TCRdb to between 2019 and 2020). In terms of the full investigation: The SMART-Seq v4 Ultra Low Input RNA kit was used to prepare libraries from fractions with low cell numbers. To follow T-cell clones before and after primary and booster YFV17D yellow fever vaccination, bulk TCR alpha and beta repertoires were sequenced over time. Two healthy male donors made up the cohort, one aged 18 to 29 years and the other aged 30 to 40 years. Blood samples were taken at several timepoints before and after primary and secondary immunization, and bulk PBMC replicates and cell subsets were isolated.

Study-wide findings and limitations: Compared with the primary T-cell response, the secondary T-cell response was weaker but faster, peaking on day 5 rather than day 15. A small share of clonotypes was detected in both CD4 and CD8 compartments, with the overlap likely arising from convergent recombination. Only a couple of donors were included in the study, so the extent to which the findings can be generalized is limited. Computational filtering was required because FACS-sorted repertoires could contain abundant contaminating clonotypes from the bulk population. After the booster, most clones that had expanded after primary vaccination were detected again (approximately 95% of CD4 and 88% of CD8), suggesting broad maintenance of memory.

Notes on this clonotype: The clone's antigen remains unknown. No qualities accompany the bases; no much larger clone lies one base away.

Synthesis of TCR cDNA relied on 5'RACE template switching, a step that introduced a universal primer site along with unique molecular identifiers. Priming for cDNA synthesis came from both the TCR alpha and TCR beta constant segments. Library amplification involved two PCR steps, and the second step added sample barcodes and sequencing adapters. Sequencing of libraries was done on Illumina HiSeq 2500 (2x100 bp) or NovaSeq (2x150 bp). On the authors' methods: MIGEC handled demultiplexing of reads and collapsing into UMI consensus sequences, while MiXCR performed V(D)J alignment. Vaccine-responding clonotypes were defined with edgeR using replicate PBMC samples, requiring FDR below 0.01 and a log2 fold change above 5 up to day 15. Bulk clonotypes were assigned CD4 or CD8 identity according to which sequenced CD4 or CD8 repertoire held them at higher abundance. TCRdb reran the public reads through fastp at Q25 and MiXCR, keeping productive beta chains. Records with the same CDR3 protein are collapsed into one entry carrying the most frequent genes and DNA. The V and J calls, along with clone size, are taken from TCRdb and not from the paper's own processing. The sample table contains fewer than 650,000 distinct CDR3 sequences; only one count was recorded for roughly 22% of them. Jointly, the top ten make up approximately 16% of the sample.

Interpreted using the paper, the treatment or condition label stands for: live attenuated yellow fever vaccine strain. At each blood-draw timepoint, two biological replicates of bulk PBMCs were obtained. PBMCs were isolated from peripheral blood using a standard Ficoll-Paque protocol. RNA was extracted with TriZol from bulk PBMCs, CD4 and CD8 fractions, and dextramer-positive and dextramer-negative fractions. CDR1 DFQATT and CDR2 SNEGSKA are derived from the germline V gene (reference sequence). V is pruned by 4 bases and J by 7 bases, leaving 10 bases of the junction without a gene match. Spanning cysteine to phenylalanine, the CDR3 consists of 16 amino acids. The CDR3 DNA has 48 bases and is translated from base 1.

The source is a man between 18 and 29 years old who received the YFV17D yellow fever vaccine. The specimen was PBMCs, collected approximately 20 days after the first yellow fever vaccination. The chain links TRBV20-1 with TRBJ2-1; 13 of the junction bases match TRBD2. The CDR3 loop reads CSATTSGGADGNEQFF. The DNA reads TGCAGTGCTACAACTAGCGGGGGGGCCGATGGGAATGAGCAGTTCTTC.